This T cell receptor beta chain came from a study of STAT3 mutations in large granular lymphocyte leukemia. Clones were read by immunoSEQ multiplex PCR, and TCRdb kept only the in-frame ones, dropping some. The sample has several thousand clones, roughly nine tenths seen once; the top ten hold around four fifths. By frequency in the sample, this clone is medium-sized. Its antigen is currently unknown. Study outcomes and limitations: In T-cell large granular lymphocyte leukemia, about half of patients showed multiple immunodominant subclonotypes. Suggested: STAT3 mutation was not the ancestral event for these clonal expansions. Variable sampling intervals and differing treatment regimens complicated linking therapy response to TCR clonal burden changes. After therapy, about 35% of the 18 patients switched clonotypes, all new clones STAT3 wild type. No sample exists from the first appearance of each clone.

This TCR came from a man older than 75 with T-cell large granular lymphocyte leukemia. Some clones in this sample may be carry-over from other donors' samples. What was sequenced was peripheral blood mononuclear cells.

DNA of the CDR3: TGCGCCAGCAGCCAAGATTGGAGTTCAGCCTCCAGTGGTGATTCACCCCTCCACTTT. Protein sequence: CASSQDWSSASSGDSPLHF. The chain uses TRBV4-3 and TRBJ1-6; D unresolved. The ends were cut back, 0 bases at V and 8 bases at J, with 23 bases in the middle. Germline lookup yields CDR1 LGHNA and CDR2 YSLEER. The CDR3 extends over 19 amino acids.